These 5 T cell receptor beta chains originate from one sample sequenced in a study of control samples from healthy donors and cancer patients. The assay was immunoSEQ multiplex PCR, and TCRdb's table has in-frame clones only and misses some. The profile shows about 120,000 clones, roughly 87% of them singletons. The specimen sequenced was blood. Receptor source: a man aged 18-30 years in good health.

The chain uses TRBV27 and TRBJ1-6; a weak D match, TRBD1 (5 bases). V lost 3 bases and J 0 bases, leaving 12 bases between the germline ends. Germline V gene lookup returns CDR1 MNHEY and CDR2 SMNVEV (reference sequence). The CDR3 contains 17 residues. The CDR3 nucleotides are TGTGCCAGCAGTTTCCGAGCAGGGAGCTCCTATAATTCACCCCTCCACTTT. Its protein is CASSFRAGSSYNSPLHF.

This chain links TRBV10-3 with TRBJ1-2; D not certain. The CDR3 runs to 15 residues. Germline assignment: CDR1 ENHRY and CDR2 SYGVKD. V was cut by 2 bases and J by 5 bases, with 15 bases left in between. The CDR3 region is CAISEPLGQVYGYTF. CDR3 DNA: TGTGCCATCAGTGAGCCGCTTGGGCAGGTTTATGGCTACACCTTC.

The rearrangement uses TRBV27 and TRBJ2-7; the D is unclear. V was pared by 0 bases and J by 4 bases, with 7 bases between. CDR1 is MNHEY, CDR2 SMNVEV, per germline (reference sequence). The CDR3 runs 13 residues. The CDR3 loop reads CASSLSNIYEQYF. The CDR3 nucleotides are TGTGCCAGCAGTTTATCGAATATTTACGAGCAGTACTTC.

V and J are TRBV5-4 and TRBJ2-1, with D perhaps matching TRBD2 (6 bases). Trimming left V 3 bases short and J 0 bases short, with 10 bases between. The CDR3 runs 15 residues. The germline V gene encodes CDR1 SGHNT and CDR2 YYREEE (reference sequence). The CDR3 nucleotides read TGTGCCAGCAGCTCTAGCGTCGACTCCTACAATGAGCAGTTCTTC. Its protein is CASSSSVDSYNEQFF.

V usage is TRBV10-3 and J usage is TRBJ1-1, with D tentatively TRBD1 (5 bases). This CDR3 has 12 amino acids. Deletions cut 10 bases from V and 2 bases from J, with 11 bases between. Germline loops: CDR1 ENHRY, CDR2 SYGVKD. CDR3 nucleotides: TGTGCCACCAGGAGGGACAACACTGAAGCTTTCTTT. This translates into CATRRDNTEAFF.